Listed here are 14 T cell receptor beta chains from one sample, sequenced in a study of cytomegalovirus exposure and HLA in healthy donors. Vbeta (60) and Jbeta (13) primers were used in the PCR. This table comes from immunoSEQ multiplex PCR, and its TCRdb copy is limited to in-frame clones, with some not included. This table has about 140,000 clones, over 70% appearing once. Input material: PBMCs. These receptors were taken from a man between 18 and 29 years old in good health and CMV-seronegative.

The V and J genes are TRBV30 and TRBJ2-7; tentatively, D is TRBD1 (5 bases). This CDR3 has 11 residues. Per the germline V gene, CDR1 is GTSNPN and CDR2 is SVGIG (reference sequence). With 4 bases removed from V and 5 bases from J, the gap between germline ends came to 9 bases. Here the CDR3 DNA reads TGTGCCTGGACAGGGCTCAACGAGCAGTACTTC. Protein: CAWTGLNEQYF.

The chain employs TRBV9 and TRBJ1-1; 9 bases are a match to TRBD1. There are 14 residues in the CDR3. Per the germline V gene, CDR1 is SGDLS and CDR2 is YYNGEE. The V segment lost 2 bases and the J segment 3 bases; nucleotides outside the gene matches: 2. The CDR3 reads CASSVDRGDTEAFF. The DNA for the CDR3 is TGTGCCAGCAGCGTGGACAGGGGCGACACTGAAGCTTTCTTT.

The J gene is TRBJ2-7, the V gene TRBV5-1, with D possibly TRBD1 on 6 matching bases. This CDR3 is 13 amino acids long. Germline assignment: CDR1 SGHRS and CDR2 YFSETQ. Trimming removed 7 bases from V and 1 base from J, with 12 bases in between. The DNA of the CDR3 is TGCGCCAGCTCCAGGGGTTCTTCCTACGAGCAGTACTTC. It translates to CASSRGSSYEQYF.

This clone was counted a single time. The V and J genes are TRBV9 and TRBJ1-2; the match to TRBD1 covers 10 bases. CDR3 length: 17 residues. Germline V gene data show CDR1 as SGDLS and CDR2 as YYNGEE. J was trimmed by 8 bases and V by 3 bases; bases with no gene match: 16. CDR3 protein: CASSAGLITGTGEGYTF. The CDR3 nucleotides are TGTGCCAGCAGCGCTGGTCTGATAACCGGGACAGGGGAGGGCTACACCTTC.

The rearrangement uses TRBV4-2 and TRBJ2-7; 9 nucleotides match TRBD1. Germline CDR1 is LGHNA and CDR2 is YNFKEQ. The CDR3 length is 18 residues. With V trimmed by 0 bases and J by 3 bases, 12 bases remained unmatched. The CDR3 nucleotides read TGTGCCAGCAGCCAAGAAGTGACGCCGGACAGGGGATTCTACGAGCAGTACTTC. Translation: CASSQEVTPDRGFYEQYF.

About this clone itself: The junction does not match germline at one end; this may be a read error. The chain combines TRBV7-9 with TRBJ1-2; D may be TRBD1 (6 bases). Per germline, CDR1 SEHNR and CDR2 FQNEAQ (reference sequence). The CDR3 loop spans 12 amino acids. The CDR3 DNA reads TGTTCCAGCAGTAGGACAGCTTATGGCTACACCTTC. Its protein product is CSSSRTAYGYTF.

As concerns this clone: Distinct nucleotide sequences in the sample also encode this CDR3. The chain couples TRBV7-6 to TRBJ1-4; 7 bases are shared with TRBD1. V gave up 1 base and J gave up 8 bases; unmatched junction bases: 4. Per germline, CDR1 SGHVS and CDR2 FNYEAQ. The CDR3 runs to 14 residues. DNA for the CDR3: TGTGCCAGCAGCTTAGGACAGGGTGGCGAAAAACTGTTTTTT. The encoded protein is CASSLGQGGEKLFF.

The chain recombines TRBV6-1 with TRBJ1-5, with unresolved D. Germline CDR1 MNHNS, CDR2 SASEGT. V was trimmed by 8 bases and J by 4 bases, leaving 9 bases between them. The CDR3 covers 12 residues. The CDR3 DNA follows: TGTGCCAGCGAGAAGCTTAATCAGCCCCAGCATTTT. Amino acid sequence: CASEKLNQPQHF.

This chain links TRBV28 with TRBJ2-7; a weak D match, TRBD1 (5 bases). The germline CDR1 and CDR2 sequences are MDHEN and SYDVKM. The CDR3 totals 13 residues. V was trimmed by 8 bases and J by 0 bases, leaving 11 bases between them. CDR3: CASRSGPSYEQYF. The CDR3 nucleotides are TGTGCCAGCCGGTCAGGGCCCTCCTACGAGCAGTACTTC.

The V and J genes are TRBV11-2 and TRBJ2-7; 11 bases align to TRBD2. The CDR3 is made up of 15 amino acids. The germline V gene has CDR1 SGHAT and CDR2 FQNNGV. V gave up 5 bases and J gave up 7 bases; unmatched junction bases: 10. CDR3 protein: CASSAGLAVPGEQYF. The CDR3 bases are TGTGCCAGCAGCGCGGGACTAGCGGTTCCGGGGGAGCAGTACTTC.

V and J are TRBV7-8 and TRBJ2-7; D possibly corresponds to TRBD1 (5 bases). Deletions cut 1 base from V and 3 bases from J, with 16 bases between. Germline CDR1 is SGHVS and CDR2 is FQNEAQ. The CDR3 has 16 residues. The CDR3 is CASSLGGSLGNYEQYF. The CDR3 DNA is TGTGCCAGCAGCTTAGGGGGCAGTCTAGGAAACTACGAGCAGTACTTC. The whole variable domain, remainder taken from reference TRBV7-8 and TRBJ2-7, is GAGVSQSPRYKVAKRGQDVALRCDPISGHVSLFWYQQALGQGPEFLTYFQNEAQLDKSGLPSDRFFAERPEGSVSTLKIQRTQQEDSAVYLCASSLGGSLGNYEQYFGPGTRLTVT.

The chain couples TRBV19 to TRBJ1-1; D not resolved. Trimming stripped 6 bases from V and 1 base from J, with 12 bases between. CDR1 is LNHDA and CDR2 is SQIVND in the germline V gene (reference sequence). CDR3 length: 14 residues. The chain's CDR3 is CASRPYPGNTEAFF. The CDR3 DNA sequence: TGTGCCAGTAGACCCTATCCTGGGAACACTGAAGCTTTCTTT.

This clone was observed a single time. The CDR3 sequence: CASSTGPNSNQPQHF. CDR3 nucleotide sequence: TGTGCCAGCTCTACAGGACCTAATAGCAATCAGCCCCAGCATTTT. The genes are TRBV18 and TRBJ1-5; possibly TRBD1 for D (5 bases). CDR1 and CDR2 (germline): KGHSH, LQKENI. This CDR3 is built from 15 residues. Trimming took 6 bases from V and 0 from J, leaving 12 bases between them.

CDR3 sequence: CASSFDYKPGQGPGANVLTF. The CDR3 DNA reads TGTGCCAGCAGCTTCGACTATAAACCGGGACAGGGACCTGGGGCCAACGTCCTGACTTTC. The J gene is TRBJ2-6, the V gene TRBV5-4, with TRBD1 identical over 9 bases. The junction had 14 bases not matched to a gene; V was cut back by 2 bases and J by 2 bases. The CDR3 consists of 20 residues. Germline CDR1 is SGHNT and CDR2 is YYREEE (reference sequence).